A single sample is the source of the 25 T cell receptor beta chains below, sequenced in a study of cytomegalovirus exposure and HLA in healthy donors. The repertoire was sequenced with immunoSEQ multiplex PCR; TCRdb's copy has only in-frame clones and lacks some. Here the sample spans 70,000 to 75,000 clones, 94% being singletons. Input material: PBMCs. Every receptor here comes from a young man in good health and CMV-seropositive.

The genes are TRBV19 and TRBJ2-1; 7 nucleotides line up with TRBD1. CDR3 length: 15 residues. The junction had 8 bases not matched to a gene; V was cut back by 3 bases and J by 6 bases. Germline loops: CDR1 LNHDA, CDR2 SQIVND (reference sequence). The CDR3: CASSMSPRGTNEQFF. CDR3 bases: TGTGCCAGTAGTATGTCGCCCAGGGGGACCAATGAGCAGTTCTTC.

CDR3 amino acids: CASRPGALGYSGNTIYF. The CDR3 nucleotides read TGTGCCAGCAGGCCAGGGGCCCTTGGGTATTCTGGAAACACCATATATTTT. The J gene is TRBJ1-3, the V gene TRBV2; D is possibly TRBD1 (6 bases). This CDR3 spans 17 amino acids. Per the germline V gene, CDR1 is SNHLY and CDR2 is FYNNEI. V lost 6 bases, J lost 1 base, and 19 bases lay in between.

The chain joins TRBV10-1 to TRBJ2-7, with TRBD2 matching over 7 bases. V gave up 7 bases and J gave up 4 bases; unmatched junction bases: 13. This CDR3 spans 15 amino acids. CDR1 is WNHNN and CDR2 is SYGVQD in the germline V gene (reference sequence). For the CDR3, the DNA is TGCGCCAGCATGATGGTTCGGGAGGCGAGATACGAGCAGTACTTC. Its translation: CASMMVREARYEQYF.

This chain uses TRBV9 with TRBJ2-2, with D tentatively TRBD1 (6 bases). This CDR3 is built from 15 residues. Germline assignment: CDR1 SGDLS and CDR2 YYNGEE. V gave up 0 bases and J gave up 4 bases, with 10 bases separating them. The CDR3 protein is CASSVEAGATGELFF. CDR3 sequence (DNA): TGTGCCAGCAGCGTAGAGGCAGGGGCCACCGGGGAGCTGTTTTTT.

In its sample, this clone was seen a few times. V usage is TRBV6-1 and J usage is TRBJ2-1, with TRBD1 matching 9 bases. This CDR3 is built from 15 residues. J lost 8 bases, V lost 3 bases, and 8 bases had no gene match. Looked up from germline, CDR1 is MNHNS and CDR2 is SASEGT. The CDR3 reads CASSEPGTGLDEQFF. CDR3 coding DNA: TGTGCCAGCAGTGAGCCCGGGACAGGGTTGGATGAGCAGTTCTTC.

This clone occurred once. This sequence joins TRBV27 and TRBJ2-1; D is possibly TRBD1 (6 bases). Germline V lookup: CDR1 MNHEY, CDR2 SMNVEV (reference sequence). Trimming left V 4 bases short and J 14 bases short, with 15 bases between. CDR3 length: 12 amino acids. CDR3 DNA: TGTGCCAGCAGTTCGGGACATCCTGGTGAGTTCTTC. Amino acid sequence: CASSSGHPGEFF.

As DNA, the CDR3 is TGTGCCAGCAGCCAAGGTCTAGCGGGGAAGGTAACGCAGTATTTT. Translation: CASSQGLAGKVTQYF. The rearrangement links TRBV4-2 to TRBJ2-3, with TRBD2 matching 9 bases. J lost 9 bases, V lost 1 base, and 8 bases had no gene match. Per the germline V gene, CDR1 is LGHNA and CDR2 is YNFKEQ. This CDR3 is built from 15 residues.

This chain links TRBV7-3 with TRBJ2-2; D might be TRBD2 (6 bases). V was cut by 5 bases and J by 2 bases, with 12 bases left in between. The CDR3 consists of 15 residues. Germline V gene lookup returns CDR1 SGHTA and CDR2 FQGTGA. Written as DNA, the CDR3 is TGTGCCAGCAGCCCACGGGCGGGAAACACCGGGGAGCTGTTTTTT. Amino acid sequence: CASSPRAGNTGELFF. The full variable domain, its missing parts supplied by reference TRBV7-3 and TRBJ2-2, is GAGVSQTPSNKVTEKGKYVELRCDPISGHTALYWYRQSLGQGPEFLIYFQGTGAADDSGLPNDRFFAVRPEGSVSTLKIQRTERGDSAVYLCASSPRAGNTGELFFGEGSRLTVL.

There are a few counts of this clone. This chain uses TRBV4-2 with TRBJ2-5; TRBD2 agrees at 7 bases. In germline, CDR1 is LGHNA, CDR2 YNFKEQ. This CDR3 is built from 14 residues. Trimming took 4 bases from V and 1 from J; bases not matched to a gene: 3. This chain's CDR3 is CASSPGTTQETQYF. The CDR3 DNA reads TGTGCCAGCAGCCCCGGGACTACCCAAGAGACCCAGTACTTC.

The chain uses TRBV2 and TRBJ2-5, with 8 bases identical to TRBD2. CDR1 is SNHLY and CDR2 is FYNNEI in the germline V gene. This CDR3 is 15 amino acids long. V shed 9 bases and J 2 bases; nucleotides not matched to a gene: 11. This CDR3 is CASHPPAGGQETQYF. CDR3 DNA: TGTGCCAGTCATCCTCCCGCGGGGGGACAAGAGACCCAGTACTTC.

The V gene is TRBV13, the J gene TRBJ2-5; 7 bases line up with TRBD2. With V trimmed by 0 bases and J by 7 bases, 11 bases remained unmatched. The CDR3 sequence is 16 residues long. Germline lookup yields CDR1 PRHDT and CDR2 FYEKMQ (reference sequence). The CDR3 spells CASSLGSGRGGTTQYF. For the CDR3, the DNA is TGTGCCAGCAGCTTAGGGTCGGGGCGGGGAGGGACGACCCAGTACTTC.

The rearrangement uses TRBV5-8 and TRBJ2-3; D is perhaps TRBD1 (5 bases). The CDR3 consists of 14 residues. The V gene lost 4 bases and the J gene lost 2 bases, with 11 bases spanning the gap. The germline V gene has CDR1 SGHTS and CDR2 YDEGEE. Here the CDR3 reads CASSQGFFTDTQYF. The CDR3 DNA reads as TGTGCCAGCAGCCAGGGATTTTTCACAGATACGCAGTATTTT.

This clone showed up just a few times. The chain recombines TRBV2 with TRBJ2-7; 7 bases are shared with TRBD2. The V and J ends lost 6 bases and 3 bases, in that order; junction bases with no gene match: 8. From germline, CDR1 is SNHLY and CDR2 FYNNEI. This CDR3 has 14 residues. CDR3 sequence reads: CASRDGGSIYEQYF. The DNA for the CDR3 is TGTGCCAGCAGAGACGGGGGGTCGATCTACGAGCAGTACTTC.

A note on this clone: This CDR3 is also generated by other DNA sequences in the sample. The rearrangement links TRBV9 to TRBJ1-3; TRBD1 is a possible D gene (5 bases). Trimming took 1 base from V and 2 from J, leaving 7 bases between them. CDR3 length: 14 residues. Germline V gives CDR1 SGDLS, CDR2 YYNGEE. The CDR3 DNA reads TGTGCCAGCAGCGTACAAGGGGCTGGAAACACCATATATTTT. It codes for CASSVQGAGNTIYF.

The chain couples TRBV6-5 to TRBJ1-6, with D possibly matching TRBD1 (5 bases). Germline V lookup: CDR1 MNHEY, CDR2 SVGAGI. The CDR3 spans 12 residues. V was trimmed by 4 bases and J by 9 bases, leaving 7 bases between them. As DNA, the CDR3 is TGTGCCAGCAGTTCCCAGGGTTCACCCCTCCACTTT. It specifies CASSSQGSPLHF.

This chain connects TRBV12-5 to TRBJ2-7; 11 bases align to TRBD2. Unmatched junction bases numbered 2, after V lost 2 bases and J lost 2 bases. In germline, CDR1 is LGHNT, CDR2 FRNRAP. The CDR3 totals 15 residues. The CDR3 protein is CASGLLTSGTYEQYF. In nucleotides, the CDR3 is TGTGCTAGTGGTTTGTTGACTAGCGGGACCTACGAGCAGTACTTC. The full variable domain, its missing parts supplied by reference TRBV12-5 and TRBJ2-7, is DARVTQTPRHKVTEMGQEVTMRCQPILGHNTVFWYRQTMMQGLELLAYFRNRAPLDDSGMPKDRFSAEMPDATLATLKIQPSEPRDSAVYFCASGLLTSGTYEQYFGPGTRLTVT.

J is TRBJ2-1 and V is TRBV29-1; TRBD2 agrees at 9 bases. Germline CDR1 and CDR2: SQVTM and ANQGSEA. The CDR3 runs to 15 residues. Trimming took 7 bases from V and 2 from J; bases not matched to a gene: 9. CDR3 in DNA: TGCAGCGCCCGCCCTAGCGGGGCCCCCTACAATGAGCAGTTCTTC. This encodes CSARPSGAPYNEQFF.

The chain recombines TRBV18 with TRBJ2-6, with TRBD1 matching 12 bases. CDR3 length: 18 residues. Germline V gives CDR1 KGHSH, CDR2 LQKENI. The V gene end was trimmed by 6 bases and the J gene end by 2 bases; junction bases not matched to a gene: 8. The CDR3 DNA is TGTGCCAGCTCCACCCTGGGACAGGGGGCTCCTGGGGCCAACGTCCTGACTTTC. This sequence encodes CASSTLGQGAPGANVLTF.

The V gene is TRBV28, the J gene TRBJ2-1; TRBD1 might be the D (5 bases). In germline, CDR1 is MDHEN, CDR2 SYDVKM. There are 16 residues in the CDR3. Trimming took off 0 bases at V and 9 bases at J, with 18 bases between the two ends. CDR3 residues: CASSLWGHGGTIEQFF. DNA for the CDR3: TGTGCCAGCAGTTTATGGGGGCACGGTGGAACTATTGAGCAGTTCTTC.

This clone appeared a few times. The junction and the germline gene differ at one end; a read error may be behind it. The genes are TRBV4-1 and TRBJ1-2; 8 bases are a match to TRBD1. CDR3 size: 11 residues. Germline CDR1 MGHRA, CDR2 YSYEKL. The CDR3 loop reads CASSRGQGVSF. The DNA of the CDR3 is TGCGCCAGCAGCCGAGGACAGGGCGTCTCCTTC.

The rearrangement joins TRBV7-3 to TRBJ2-7; 9 nucleotides line up with TRBD2. CDR1 and CDR2 from the germline V gene are SGHTA and FQGTGA. After removal of 5 bases from V and 12 bases from J, the junction contained 11 bases not matched to a gene. This CDR3 is 13 amino acids long. Here the CDR3 reads CASSPLGSSGAYF. CDR3 DNA: TGTGCCAGCAGCCCCTTAGGGTCTAGCGGGGCGTACTTC.

V is TRBV6-9 and J is TRBJ2-7, with 8 bases identical to TRBD1. J gave up 2 bases and V 2 bases, and 8 bases lay outside the gene matches. Germline CDR1 reads MNHGY; CDR2 reads SVAAGI. CDR3 length equals 16 residues. The CDR3 DNA reads as TGTGCCAGCAGTTATCGCGACAGGGGCCATGCCTACGAGCAGTACTTC. Its translation is CASSYRDRGHAYEQYF.

This chain joins TRBV11-3 and TRBJ2-1; TRBD2 matches 8 bases. Trimming removed 1 base from V and 0 bases from J; junction bases left unmatched: 5. This CDR3 comprises 17 residues. Germline CDR1 is SGHNT and CDR2 is YENEEA. CDR3 DNA sequence: TGTGCCAGCAGCTTAGGAAAGGGGACTAGCTCCTACAATGAGCAGTTCTTC. This encodes CASSLGKGTSSYNEQFF.

The chain joins TRBV4-1 to TRBJ1-5, with D possibly TRBD1 on 5 matching bases. V was shortened by 0 bases and J by 1 base, with 19 bases between the two germline ends. The CDR3 is made up of 19 amino acids. Germline CDR1 is MGHRA and CDR2 is YSYEKL. The chain's CDR3 is CASSQDRARARPSNQPQHF. CDR3 bases: TGCGCCAGCAGCCAAGACAGGGCCAGGGCTCGTCCAAGCAATCAGCCCCAGCATTTT.

The CDR3 DNA sequence: TGTGCCAGTAGTATAGCCCGGACAGGGGGCACCTACGAGCAGTACTTC. Its translation is CASSIARTGGTYEQYF. V gene TRBV19 combines with J gene TRBJ2-7; 11 positions agree with TRBD1. Germline-derived CDR1 and CDR2 are LNHDA and SQIVND (reference sequence). The CDR3 spans 16 residues. J lost 2 bases, V lost 1 base, and 4 bases had no gene match.